The 23 T cell receptor beta chains given below trace back to one sample, sequenced in a study of blood T cell repertoires in COVID-19. The data were produced by immunoSEQ multiplex PCR, yet TCRdb's version contains in-frame clones alone and is incomplete. The sample has about 270,000 clones, about nine tenths seen once; the top ten hold under 2.5%. The sequenced sample consisted of peripheral blood. These receptors all come from a man in his forties or fifties with acute or convalescent COVID-19.

The V gene is TRBV29-1, the J gene TRBJ2-2; no clear D. Germline assignment: CDR1 SQVTM and CDR2 ANQGSEA. This CDR3 has 14 residues. Trimming removed 2 bases at V and 5 bases at J, with 12 bases between. The CDR3 DNA reads as TGCAGCGTTGAACCGGCCTCCGGGACCGGGGAGCTGTTTTTT. This sequence encodes CSVEPASGTGELFF.

CDR3 sequence reads: CASSQEGRKLFF. In DNA form, the CDR3 reads TGTGCCAGCAGCCAAGAGGGGAGAAAACTGTTTTTT. The chain employs TRBV3-1 (or the pseudogene TRBV3-2) and TRBJ1-4; unclear D gene. The V end lost 0 bases, the J end lost 10 bases, and 6 bases lay between the germline ends. Germline V lookup: CDR1 LGHDT, CDR2 YNNKEL (reference sequence). This CDR3 is 12 amino acids long.

This chain connects TRBV4-2 to TRBJ1-1; tentative D call: TRBD1 (5 bases). Germline loops: CDR1 LGHNA, CDR2 YNFKEQ. V dropped 0 bases and J dropped 3 bases, with 11 bases sitting between them. This CDR3 is built from 15 residues. CDR3 region: CASSQEGGWDTEAFF. CDR3 in DNA: TGTGCCAGCAGCCAAGAGGGGGGTTGGGACACTGAAGCTTTCTTT.

The rearrangement uses TRBV5-1 and TRBJ2-1, with D possibly matching TRBD2 (6 bases). Trimming pared 3 bases from V and 3 bases from J, leaving 13 bases between. CDR3 length equals 15 residues. Germline CDR1 SGHRS, CDR2 YFSETQ. The CDR3 protein is CASSSGRTIYNEQFF. CDR3 bases: TGCGCCAGCAGCTCGGGACGGACTATCTACAATGAGCAGTTCTTC.

This rearrangement joins TRBV2 to TRBJ2-1, with D possibly matching TRBD2 (6 bases). Germline values: CDR1 SNHLY, CDR2 FYNNEI. This CDR3 comprises 13 residues. V was clipped by 4 bases and J by 5 bases, with 9 bases between them. The CDR3 reads CASSGGLHNEQFF. CDR3 sequence (DNA): TGTGCCAGCAGTGGGGGACTCCACAATGAGCAGTTCTTC.

CDR3 region: CASSPPHRGYNSPLHF. CDR3 nucleotides: TGTGCCAGCAGTCCTCCTCACAGGGGCTATAATTCACCCCTCCACTTT. This chain connects TRBV27 to TRBJ1-6; 7 bases are a match to TRBD1. J gave up 3 bases and V 5 bases, and 7 bases lay outside the gene matches. Per germline, CDR1 MNHEY and CDR2 SMNVEV (reference sequence). The CDR3 totals 16 residues.

This chain links TRBV19 with TRBJ1-5; tentatively, D is TRBD1 (5 bases). Trimming removed 4 bases from V and 3 bases from J, with 10 bases in between. CDR1 and CDR2 from the germline V gene are LNHDA and SQIVND (reference sequence). This CDR3 is built from 14 residues. CDR3 residues: CASSKTAYNQPQHF. In nucleotides, the CDR3 is TGTGCCAGTAGTAAGACAGCCTACAATCAGCCCCAGCATTTT.

The table lists this clone with a count of one. This chain uses TRBV7-2 with TRBJ2-2, with 8 bases fitting TRBD2. Germline-derived CDR1 and CDR2 are SGHTA and FQGNSA. CDR3 size: 17 residues. J was trimmed by 7 bases and V by 1 base; bases with no gene match: 11. In nucleotides, the CDR3 is TGTGCCAGCAGCTTAGTGGAGGTAGCGGGGACACTCGGGGAGCTGTTTTTT. Residues: CASSLVEVAGTLGELFF. Full variable domain (missing parts from reference TRBV7-2 and TRBJ2-2): GAGVSQSPSNKVTEKGKDVELRCDPISGHTALYWYRQSLGQGLEFLIYFQGNSAPDKSGLPSDRFSAERTGGSVSTLTIQRTQQEDSAVYLCASSLVEVAGTLGELFFGEGSRLTVL.

This chain connects TRBV6-6 to TRBJ1-1, with 8 bases fitting TRBD1. The J segment lost 6 bases and the V segment lost 5 bases, leaving 5 bases of the junction unmatched. This CDR3 contains 13 residues. Looked up from germline, CDR1 is MNHNY and CDR2 is SVGAGI (reference sequence). The CDR3 sequence is CASSGQGGAEAFF. The CDR3 DNA reads as TGTGCCAGCAGTGGACAGGGCGGGGCTGAAGCTTTCTTT.

This chain uses TRBV12-3 or TRBV12-4 with TRBJ2-7; weak D call: TRBD1 (5 bases). The CDR3 is made up of 13 amino acids. Trimming cost V 3 bases and J 4 bases, with 10 bases left between them. The CDR3 DNA sequence: TGTGCCAGCAGTTTGGCGACAGTTTACGAGCAGTACTTC. Translated, it gives CASSLATVYEQYF.

V is TRBV3-1 (or the pseudogene TRBV3-2) and J is TRBJ1-5, with D tentatively TRBD1 (6 bases). Between the trimmed V and J ends, which lost 1 base and 9 bases, there was a span of 7 bases. The CDR3 is 12 residues long. The germline V gene encodes CDR1 LGHDT and CDR2 YNNKEL (reference sequence). The CDR3 DNA sequence: TGTGCCAGCAGCCAAGCAGGGGCGCCCCAGCATTTT. Protein sequence: CASSQAGAPQHF.

This clone was observed a single time. The chain employs TRBV7-2 and TRBJ1-2; 9 nucleotides match TRBD1. This CDR3 comprises 12 residues. Germline V CDR1 and CDR2: SGHTA, FQGNSA. With 5 bases clipped from V and 8 bases from J, the junction kept 3 bases outside the gene matches. The chain's CDR3 is CASSRTGVGYTF. In DNA, the CDR3 is TGTGCCAGCAGCCGGACAGGGGTAGGCTACACCTTC.

The chain combines TRBV19 with TRBJ2-5; tentative D call: TRBD2 (6 bases). The CDR3 totals 15 residues. Germline V lookup: CDR1 LNHDA, CDR2 SQIVND (reference sequence). The V end lost 8 bases, the J end lost 5 bases, and 21 bases lay between the germline ends. DNA of the CDR3: TGTGCCAGTTCTGGGACTGCCACCTCCCCCGAGACCCAGTACTTC. Translation gives CASSGTATSPETQYF. The whole variable domain, remainder taken from reference TRBV19 and TRBJ2-5, is DGGITQSPKYLFRKEGQNVTLSCEQNLNHDAMYWYRQDPGQGLRLIYYSQIVNDFQKGDIAEGYSVSREKKESFPLTVTSAQKNPTAFYLCASSGTATSPETQYFGPGTRLLVL.

V gene TRBV4-2 combines with J gene TRBJ2-2; 7 bases match TRBD2. V was pared by 2 bases and J by 7 bases, with 4 bases of the junction left unmatched. The CDR3 is 14 amino acids. Germline CDR1 LGHNA, CDR2 YNFKEQ. CDR3: CASSQLREGGELFF. As DNA, the CDR3 is TGTGCCAGCAGCCAACTAAGGGAGGGCGGGGAGCTGTTTTTT.

This chain connects TRBV30 to TRBJ1-4, with a tentative D call TRBD1 (6 bases). From germline, CDR1 is GTSNPN and CDR2 SVGIG (reference sequence). The V and J ends lost 5 bases and 7 bases respectively, with 26 bases between them. CDR3 length equals 17 residues. The DNA for the CDR3 is TGTGCCTGGCTAAACTCGGGCAGGGGAAGTTTCGGTGAAAAACTGTTTTTT. Protein sequence: CAWLNSGRGSFGEKLFF.

The rearrangement uses TRBV2 and TRBJ2-2, with TRBD1 matching 7 bases. Germline V gene sequence: CDR1 SNHLY, CDR2 FYNNEI. This CDR3 contains 15 residues. V lost 7 bases and J lost 4; bases outside the gene matches: 9. This CDR3 is CASTETGPGTGELFF. In nucleotides, the CDR3 is TGTGCCAGCACGGAGACAGGGCCGGGCACCGGGGAGCTGTTTTTT.

The V call is TRBV3-1 (or the pseudogene TRBV3-2), the J call TRBJ1-3; possibly TRBD1 for D (6 bases). This CDR3 has 16 residues. Germline V gene data show CDR1 as LGHDT and CDR2 as YNNKEL (reference sequence). Trimming removed 4 bases at V and 0 bases at J, with 13 bases between. The CDR3 loop reads CASSLSTGLSGNTIYF. As DNA, the CDR3 is TGTGCCAGCAGCCTCTCGACAGGACTCTCTGGAAACACCATATATTTT.

This clone occurred a few times. V is TRBV7-8 and J is TRBJ1-3; 7 nucleotides align to TRBD1. Trimming cost V 0 bases and J 1 base; bases outside gene matches: 3. CDR3 length: 16 residues. Germline-derived CDR1 and CDR2 are SGHVS and FQNEAQ. DNA for the CDR3: TGTGCCAGCAGCTTAGCCTACAGGGGATCTGGAAACACCATATATTTT. It codes for CASSLAYRGSGNTIYF. Full variable domain (outside the CDR3, taken from reference TRBV7-8 and TRBJ1-3): GAGVSQSPRYKVAKRGQDVALRCDPISGHVSLFWYQQALGQGPEFLTYFQNEAQLDKSGLPSDRFFAERPEGSVSTLKIQRTQQEDSAVYLCASSLAYRGSGNTIYFGEGSWLTVV.

The chain employs TRBV3-1 (or the pseudogene TRBV3-2) and TRBJ2-3, with 7 bases fitting TRBD2. Germline values: CDR1 LGHDT, CDR2 YNNKEL (reference sequence). Losses at the gene ends were 1 base for V and 6 bases for J; bases not matched to a gene: 4. The CDR3 totals 14 residues. CDR3 in amino acids: CASSQGGSGDTQYF. As DNA, the CDR3 is TGTGCCAGCAGCCAAGGAGGTAGCGGGGATACGCAGTATTTT.

The chain recombines TRBV30 with TRBJ2-7, with D unresolved. Germline V lookup: CDR1 GTSNPN, CDR2 SVGIG (reference sequence). CDR3 length: 14 residues. V lost 0 bases, J lost 1 base, and 10 bases lay in between. The CDR3 spells CAWSVQDWSYEQYF. CDR3 DNA sequence: TGTGCCTGGAGTGTGCAAGACTGGTCCTACGAGCAGTACTTC.

The V and J genes are TRBV6-5 and TRBJ2-2; D is unclear. Germline V lookup: CDR1 MNHEY, CDR2 SVGAGI. The CDR3 loop spans 14 amino acids. V was trimmed by 6 bases and J by 1 base, leaving 9 bases between them. CDR3 DNA sequence: TGTGCCAGCAGACGCACAGTGAACACCGGGGAGCTGTTTTTT. This encodes CASRRTVNTGELFF.

This clone showed up just once. This chain connects TRBV20-1 to TRBJ2-3; D possibly corresponds to TRBD1 (5 bases). The CDR3 length is 11 residues. The germline V gene encodes CDR1 DFQATT and CDR2 SNEGSKA (reference sequence). V lost 6 bases to trimming and J lost 4 bases, with 8 bases between them. This CDR3 reads CSADIADTQYF. The CDR3 DNA is TGCAGTGCGGACATAGCAGATACGCAGTATTTT.

This chain uses TRBV4-1 with TRBJ2-1; 11 nucleotides agree with TRBD2. There are 16 residues in the CDR3. Germline-derived CDR1 and CDR2 are MGHRA and YSYEKL. The trim removed 0 bases at V and 5 bases at J, leaving 3 bases unmatched. The CDR3 nucleotides are TGCGCCAGCAGCCAAGAATTAGCGGGGGGGGACAATGAGCAGTTCTTC. Protein product: CASSQELAGGDNEQFF.